One sample yielded the 24 T cell receptor beta chains listed below, sequenced in a study of T cells in Graves' hyperthyroidism and ophthalmopathy. From RNA transcripts, TCR beta CDR3 regions were amplified. HTBI primers were employed in a first-round RT-PCR of the TCR CDR3. One entry per CDR3 protein results from TCRdb running MiXCR on the multiplex PCR reads. The repertoire holds 250,000 to 350,000 distinct CDR3 sequences, more than 15% seen once, with less than 70% in the top ten. The sample comprised blood. All receptors derive from a woman aged 55-75 years with Graves' ophthalmopathy.

Ten or more counts support this clonotype. As DNA, the CDR3 is TGTGCCAGCAGCTTCCGGGCCAACTCCTACGAGCAGTACTTC. This codes for CASSFRANSYEQYF. The gene calls are TRBV7-8 and TRBJ2-7; D call uncertain. Germline CDR1 is SGHVS and CDR2 is FQNEAQ. V lost 3 bases and J lost 0, with 9 bases in between. This CDR3 region has 14 residues. Full variable domain (missing parts from reference TRBV7-8 and TRBJ2-7): GAGVSQSPRYKVAKRGQDVALRCDPISGHVSLFWYQQALGQGPEFLTYFQNEAQLDKSGLPSDRFFAERPEGSVSTLKIQRTQQEDSAVYLCASSFRANSYEQYFGPGTRLTVT.

This clonotype was counted a few times. The chain employs TRBV12-3 or TRBV12-4 and TRBJ1-5, with 8 bases that match TRBD1. Unmatched junction bases numbered 10, after V lost 5 bases and J lost 4 bases. CDR3 size: 16 residues. CDR3 sequence: CASSPSGQGPNQPQHF. In DNA, the CDR3 is TGTGCCAGCAGTCCAAGTGGACAGGGCCCTAATCAGCCCCAGCATTTT.

Turning to this clonotype: The junction shows a germline mismatch at one end, possibly a read error. The V call is TRBV6-2 or TRBV6-3, the J call TRBJ1-1, with a tentative D call TRBD1 (5 bases). The V gene's germline CDR1 is MNHEY and CDR2 SVGEGT. The CDR3 is 14 amino acids. CDR3 sequence reads: CASIPGPGNTEAFF. The CDR3 bases are TGCGCCAGCATTCCAGGGCCCGGGAACACTGAAGCTTTCTTT.

This clonotype was counted many times. The V call is TRBV7-2, the J call TRBJ2-5; TRBD1 aligns across 10 bases. This CDR3 region has 16 residues. Trimming removed 5 bases from V and 5 bases from J; junction bases left unmatched: 11. The germline V gene encodes CDR1 SGHTA and CDR2 FQGNSA. The DNA for the CDR3 is TGTGCCAGCAGCCCCAGACCGACAGGGGGCACGGAGACCCAGTACTTC. It encodes CASSPRPTGGTETQYF.

This clonotype was counted ten times or more. The V and J genes are TRBV20-1 and TRBJ2-7; possible D gene TRBD2, 5 bases. CDR1 and CDR2 from the germline V gene are DFQATT and SNEGSKA (reference sequence). The ends were cut back, 8 bases at V and 0 bases at J, with 14 bases in the middle. CDR3 length: 13 amino acids. CDR3 bases: TGCAGTCCTTCCGGAGGCCCCTCCTACGAGCAGTACTTC. This encodes CSPSGGPSYEQYF.

The rearrangement joins TRBV20-1 to TRBJ1-5, with D perhaps matching TRBD1 (5 bases). The CDR3 is 14 amino acids. V was cut by 4 bases and J by 3 bases, with 13 bases left in between. The germline V gene has CDR1 DFQATT and CDR2 SNEGSKA (reference sequence). CDR3 region: CSATRGVANQPQHF. The CDR3 region has the DNA TGCAGTGCTACCCGAGGGGTGGCCAATCAGCCCCAGCATTTT.

In the case of this clonotype: A much larger clone is a single base away; this may be a read error. This chain joins TRBV6-6 and TRBJ1-2; D not resolved. CDR3 size: 14 residues. Germline-derived CDR1 and CDR2 are MNHNY and SVGAGI (reference sequence). Written as DNA, the CDR3 is TGTGCCAACAGTTACTCTCCCAGGATCTATGGCTACACCTTC. As protein: CANSYSPRIYGYTF.

This clonotype was recorded many times. The rearrangement uses TRBV29-1 and TRBJ1-1; D is unresolved. Germline V gene lookup returns CDR1 SQVTM and CDR2 ANQGSEA. V was clipped by 5 bases and J by 1 base, with 11 bases between them. This CDR3 is built from 13 residues. The chain's CDR3 is CSVSPRRNTEAFF. The CDR3 region has the DNA TGCAGCGTTAGCCCTCGGCGGAACACTGAAGCTTTCTTT.

This clonotype has at least ten counts. The V gene is TRBV20-1, the J gene TRBJ2-2; 8 nucleotides agree with TRBD1. The CDR3 is 16 amino acids. CDR1 is DFQATT and CDR2 is SNEGSKA in the germline V gene (reference sequence). Unmatched junction bases numbered 7, after V lost 3 bases and J lost 1 base. CDR3 bases: TGCAGTGCTAGGGGGAGACAGGGGCTGAACACCGGGGAGCTGTTTTTT. This sequence encodes CSARGRQGLNTGELFF.

The rearrangement uses TRBV19 and TRBJ2-2; D is perhaps TRBD2 (5 bases). Germline V gene sequence: CDR1 LNHDA, CDR2 SQIVND (reference sequence). The CDR3 length is 16 residues. V dropped 3 bases and J dropped 4 bases, with 15 bases sitting between them. The CDR3 is CASSMLLTRGTGELFF. CDR3 bases: TGTGCCAGTAGTATGCTTCTCACCCGGGGCACCGGGGAGCTGTTTTTT.

This clonotype has a count of ten or more. The chain carries TRBV24-1 and TRBJ1-1; D is unclear. The V and J ends lost 5 bases and 4 bases respectively, with 7 bases between them. The CDR3 loop spans 12 amino acids. From germline, CDR1 is KGHDR and CDR2 SFDVKD. CDR3 nucleotide sequence: TGTGCCACCAGTGCGGACGGCACTGAAGCTTTCTTT. The encoded protein is CATSADGTEAFF.

This chain joins TRBV7-2 and TRBJ1-2; TRBD1 matches 8 bases. The ends lost 3 bases at V and 5 bases at J; junction bases unmatched: 8. Germline loops: CDR1 SGHTA, CDR2 FQGNSA. The CDR3 has 15 amino acids. The CDR3 nucleotides are TGTGCCAGCAGCTTGCAGGGGGCGATTAGGTATGGCTACACCTTC. Its translation is CASSLQGAIRYGYTF.

Only a few counts were recorded for this clonotype. The chain combines TRBV4-1 with TRBJ1-5; no firm D call. Germline-derived CDR1 and CDR2 are MGHRA and YSYEKL. The CDR3 contains 13 residues. The V end was cut by 3 bases, the J end by 3 bases, with 6 bases between. CDR3 residues: CASSQGANQPQHF. CDR3 DNA: TGCGCCAGCAGCCAGGGAGCCAATCAGCCCCAGCATTTT.

In its sample, this clonotype was seen many times. The chain employs TRBV12-5 and TRBJ2-1; D gene unclear. Germline V gene data show CDR1 as LGHNT and CDR2 as FRNRAP. CDR3 length: 12 residues. Trimming cost V 0 bases and J 10 bases, with 7 bases left between them. The CDR3 loop is CASGLVRWEQFF. CDR3 sequence (DNA): TGTGCTAGTGGTTTGGTACGGTGGGAGCAGTTCTTC. Using reference TRBV12-5 and TRBJ2-1 for the parts outside the CDR3, the full variable domain is DARVTQTPRHKVTEMGQEVTMRCQPILGHNTVFWYRQTMMQGLELLAYFRNRAPLDDSGMPKDRFSAEMPDATLATLKIQPSEPRDSAVYFCASGLVRWEQFFGPGTRLTVL.

The table lists this clonotype with many counts. The gene calls are TRBV6-1 and TRBJ2-7, with no clear D. The CDR3 extends over 13 amino acids. The germline CDR1 and CDR2 sequences are MNHNS and SASEGT. Trimming cost V 5 bases and J 1 base, with 9 bases left between them. CDR3 amino acids: CASSQGKSYEQYF. The CDR3 bases are TGTGCCAGCAGTCAAGGCAAATCCTACGAGCAGTACTTC.

This clonotype was counted at least ten times. The genes are TRBV6-2 or TRBV6-3 and TRBJ2-7; 14 nucleotides match TRBD2. CDR3 length: 16 residues. Losses at the gene ends were 6 bases for V and 7 bases for J; bases not matched to a gene: 11. Germline CDR1 MNHEY, CDR2 SVGEGT. CDR3 region: CASRGLAGGLSKEQYF. The DNA for the CDR3 is TGTGCCAGCAGAGGACTAGCGGGGGGCCTATCAAAGGAGCAGTACTTC.

The chain joins TRBV4-3 to TRBJ1-2; unclear D gene. Germline-derived CDR1 and CDR2 are LGHNA and YSLEER. The length of the CDR3 is 15 residues. Trimming cost V 0 bases and J 8 bases, with 16 bases left between them. In DNA, the CDR3 is TGCGCCAGCAGCCAAGACTCTATTCCGGGCCGAGGCTACACCTTC. It encodes CASSQDSIPGRGYTF.

This clonotype has a handful of counts. The chain employs TRBV2 and TRBJ2-6; a possible D gene is TRBD1 (6 bases). CDR1 SNHLY and CDR2 FYNNEI come from the germline V gene. The CDR3 totals 15 residues. V was trimmed by 8 bases and J by 0 bases, leaving 11 bases between them. Written as DNA, the CDR3 is TGTGCCAGCGGGGGCTGGGGCTCTGGGGCCAACGTCCTGACTTTC. Its protein is CASGGWGSGANVLTF.

About this clonotype: This may stem from a read error, because a much larger clone lies one nucleotide away. The gene calls are TRBV6-1 and TRBJ2-2; TRBD1 matches at 7 bases. Germline CDR1 and CDR2: MNHNS and SASEGT. The CDR3 has 14 amino acids. In DNA form, the CDR3 reads TGTGCCAGCAGATCGGGACAGACTACCGGGGAGCTGCTTTTT. This sequence encodes CASRSGQTTGELLF.

The chain employs TRBV27 and TRBJ2-7; D is undetermined. The CDR3 covers 14 residues. V gave up 5 bases and J gave up 3 bases, with 14 bases separating them. Germline CDR1 MNHEY, CDR2 SMNVEV (reference sequence). For the CDR3, the DNA is TGTGCCAGCAGTAGAGGAGCATCAGGCTACGAGCAGTACTTC. Translated: CASSRGASGYEQYF.

This clonotype appeared many times. This sequence joins TRBV2 and TRBJ2-7, with 7 nucleotides matching TRBD2. Trimming at V came to 4 bases and at J to 5 bases, leaving 8 bases not matched to a gene. The germline V gene encodes CDR1 SNHLY and CDR2 FYNNEI. The CDR3 loop spans 14 amino acids. Written as DNA, the CDR3 is TGTGCCAGCAGTGCGGTGCGGGAGATTAACGAGCAGTACTTC. It codes for CASSAVREINEQYF.

At least ten counts were recorded for this clonotype. This chain joins TRBV3-1 and TRBJ2-2; a possible D gene is TRBD1 (6 bases). Germline assignment: CDR1 LGHDT and CDR2 YNNKEL (reference sequence). The germline V and J ends were trimmed by 2 bases and 6 bases, with 13 bases remaining between them. The length of the CDR3 is 15 residues. The DNA of the CDR3 is TGTGCCAGCAGCCAAAGGGGGAAGTCTGCCGGGGAGCTGTTTTTT. It codes for CASSQRGKSAGELFF.

This clonotype was counted many times. The chain combines TRBV7-2 with TRBJ1-2, with 7 bases identical to TRBD1. The CDR3 totals 13 residues. The ends lost 5 bases at V and 7 bases at J; junction bases unmatched: 7. CDR1 is SGHTA, CDR2 FQGNSA, per germline. The CDR3 nucleotides read TGTGCCAGCAGCGGACAGGAGTATTTTGGCTACACCTTC. It encodes CASSGQEYFGYTF.

V is TRBV24-1 and J is TRBJ2-3; D gene ambiguous. The V gene's germline CDR1 is KGHDR and CDR2 SFDVKD. Trimming removed 4 bases from V and 3 bases from J, with 10 bases in between. The CDR3 covers 14 residues. CDR3 sequence reads: CATSEVTETDTQYF. CDR3 coding DNA: TGTGCCACCAGTGAAGTGACTGAAACAGATACGCAGTATTTT.